This T cell receptor beta chain originates from a study of T cell repertoires in cytomegalovirus infection. Study summary: Public signatures in TCR beta pointed to CMV infection and matching HLA type.

V was shortened by 2 bases and J by 3 bases, with 23 bases between the two germline ends. This CDR3 spans 19 amino acids. Germline V gene lookup returns CDR1 MNHNS and CDR2 SASEGT. TCRdb reanalysed the reads using MiXCR and keeps one entry per CDR3 protein. The repertoire holds roughly 730,000 distinct CDR3 sequences, with around a third as singletons. Study-wide results and limits: The cumulative frequency of public TCR beta families identified carriers of CMV plus the relevant HLA.

Details on this clonotype: Antigen: not known.

This receptor was identified in a human donor in good health (CMV status not recorded). Some clones in this sample may be carry-over from other donors' samples. The material sequenced was cultured PBMCs, taken from culture after CMV antigen stimulation. This sequence joins TRBV6-1 and TRBJ1-5; maybe TRBD1 (5 bases). As DNA, the CDR3 is TGTGCCAGCAGTGAATGGGGGAGATGGACAAACACCGCCAATCAGCCCCAGCATTTT. It is translated as CASSEWGRWTNTANQPQHF.